This T cell receptor beta chain was found in a study of identical twins. Unmatched junction bases numbered 21, after V lost 7 bases and J lost 5 bases. The CDR3 runs to 20 residues. A universal primer site was added by template switching, and unique molecular identifiers were carried by the cDNA. TCRdb re-called the 5' RACE reads through MiXCR, storing one row per CDR3 protein. The repertoire consists of roughly 570,000 distinct CDR3 sequences, with 9.6% occurring once and the leading ten covering roughly 3%. The sample was also reused in another study, on yellow fever vaccine responses in identical twins.

Input material: PBMCs. The TCR originated in a woman between 18 and 29 years old in good health. The rearrangement uses TRBV12-3 or TRBV12-4 and TRBJ2-2; 11 bases map to TRBD1. DNA of the CDR3: TGTGCCAGCACTCTAGCGGGACAGGGGGGCCGGGACAGTTTAACCGGGGAGCTGTTTTTT. Translation: CASTLAGQGGRDSLTGELFF.